The next 13 T cell receptor beta chains were all read from a single sample in a study of blood T cell repertoires in COVID-19. Data came from immunoSEQ multiplex PCR; TCRdb stores just in-frame clones and leaves some out. The data hold about 180,000 clones, with approximately 82% observed a single time. The sequenced sample was PBMCs or T cells enriched from blood (not recorded which). These receptors were obtained from a man aged 50-59 years who had recovered from COVID-19.

This chain links TRBV30 with TRBJ2-3; TRBD2 aligns across 13 bases. V shed 2 bases and J 3 bases; nucleotides not matched to a gene: 8. The CDR3 contains 17 residues. The germline gives CDR1 GTSNPN, CDR2 SVGIG (reference sequence). For the CDR3, the DNA is TGTGCCTGGAGTTTCAATACACTAGCGGGGGGGACAGATACGCAGTATTTT. This codes for CAWSFNTLAGGTDTQYF.

CDR3 nucleotides: TGTGCCAGCAGCCGACAGGGTTTCGACCTCCGACCCGGGGAGCTGTTTTTT. Amino acids: CASSRQGFDLRPGELFF. The chain is built from TRBV7-8 and TRBJ2-2; TRBD1 matches at 7 bases. The CDR3 contains 17 residues. Germline V gene sequence: CDR1 SGHVS, CDR2 FQNEAQ. The junction had 15 bases not matched to a gene; V was cut back by 5 bases and J by 6 bases.

The chain couples TRBV30 to TRBJ1-1, with a possible D match to TRBD1 (5 bases). The CDR3 spans 13 residues. Germline V gene data show CDR1 as GTSNPN and CDR2 as SVGIG (reference sequence). V lost 5 bases and J 5 bases, leaving 15 bases between the germline ends. The CDR3 loop reads CAWSRGGLTEAFF. For the CDR3, the DNA is TGTGCCTGGTCCCGCGGGGGGTTAACTGAAGCTTTCTTT.

Here the CDR3 DNA reads TGTGCCAGCAGCCAAGATTTACGGCTAGGGGACACCATATATTTT. As protein: CASSQDLRLGDTIYF. The rearrangement joins TRBV3-1 (or the pseudogene TRBV3-2) to TRBJ1-3, with a tentative D call TRBD1 (5 bases). V was cut by 0 bases and J by 8 bases, with 14 bases left in between. The germline CDR1 and CDR2 sequences are LGHDT and YNNKEL (reference sequence). The length of the CDR3 is 15 residues.

The rearrangement uses TRBV18 and TRBJ1-2, with unresolved D. In germline, CDR1 is KGHSH, CDR2 LQKENI. CDR3 size: 15 residues. Trimming removed 2 bases at V and 4 bases at J, with 14 bases between. The CDR3 DNA is TGTGCCAGCTCACCAACTCAAAATCGTGGCTATGGCTACACCTTC. As protein: CASSPTQNRGYGYTF.

CDR3 coding DNA: TGTGCCAGCAGCTTGGGGACAGGGAATTCACCCCTCCACTTT. Translating gives CASSLGTGNSPLHF. The chain combines TRBV5-5 with TRBJ1-6; TRBD1 agrees at 8 bases. The CDR3 extends over 14 amino acids. Unmatched junction bases numbered 0, after V lost 0 bases and J lost 7 bases. Germline-derived CDR1 and CDR2 are SGHKS and YYEKEE (reference sequence).

The rearrangement links TRBV5-1 to TRBJ2-5; D may be TRBD1 (6 bases). Between the trimmed V and J ends, which lost 3 bases and 3 bases, there was a span of 15 bases. In germline, CDR1 is SGHRS, CDR2 YFSETQ. The CDR3 is 15 amino acids. The CDR3 here is CASSSGTGQKETQYF. CDR3 in DNA: TGCGCCAGCAGCTCAGGAACCGGACAGAAAGAGACCCAGTACTTC.

The chain couples TRBV7-6 to TRBJ1-5; D is unclear. V was trimmed by 3 bases and J by 7 bases, leaving 10 bases between them. This CDR3 has 13 amino acids. Germline V gene lookup returns CDR1 SGHVS and CDR2 FNYEAQ. The CDR3 reads CASSLQEAQPQHF. CDR3 DNA sequence: TGTGCCAGCAGCTTGCAGGAGGCGCAGCCCCAGCATTTT.

The genes are TRBV24-1 and TRBJ2-1; D unresolved. Germline CDR1 is KGHDR and CDR2 is SFDVKD. The V gene lost 1 base and the J gene lost 8 bases, with 14 bases spanning the gap. The CDR3 totals 15 residues. The CDR3 DNA reads as TGTGCCACCAGTGATTTCCGCCGGCGAAGCGATGAGCAGTTCTTC. It encodes CATSDFRRRSDEQFF.

The chain is built from TRBV11-2 and TRBJ2-3; weak D call: TRBD2 (6 bases). V lost 0 bases to trimming and J lost 3 bases, with 10 bases between them. The CDR3 consists of 15 residues. Germline CDR1 and CDR2: SGHAT and FQNNGV. The CDR3 loop reads CASSLDWTKTDTQYF. Here the CDR3 DNA reads TGTGCCAGCAGCTTAGATTGGACTAAGACAGATACGCAGTATTTT.

The chain links TRBV3-1 (or the pseudogene TRBV3-2) to TRBJ1-6, with unresolved D. The CDR3 is 16 amino acids. V dropped 3 bases and J dropped 0 bases, with 9 bases sitting between them. Germline CDR1 and CDR2: LGHDT and YNNKEL (reference sequence). DNA of the CDR3: TGTGCCAGCAGCCATAGCCAAGGCTCCTATAATTCACCCCTCCACTTT. Translating gives CASSHSQGSYNSPLHF.

The chain carries TRBV11-2 and TRBJ2-1, with 7 nucleotides matching TRBD2. The V segment lost 6 bases and the J segment 0 bases; nucleotides outside the gene matches: 5. This CDR3 has 15 amino acids. The germline gives CDR1 SGHAT, CDR2 FQNNGV. The CDR3 protein is CASRRAGSSYNEQFF. CDR3 nucleotides: TGTGCCAGCAGAAGAGCGGGGAGCTCCTACAATGAGCAGTTCTTC.

J is TRBJ2-1 and V is TRBV6-5; 8 bases align to TRBD1. Germline V gives CDR1 MNHEY, CDR2 SVGAGI. CDR3 length: 16 residues. Trimming removed 4 bases from V and 2 bases from J; junction bases left unmatched: 7. CDR3: CASSSSRTGTYNEQFF. The CDR3 DNA follows: TGTGCCAGCAGTTCGAGCAGGACAGGGACCTACAATGAGCAGTTCTTC.